The entry below describes one TCR beta chain. This clone's antigen is unknown. The sample holds no much larger clone one base away, and base qualities are not on file. For sequencing of the TCRbeta CDR3 region, genomic DNA was extracted from the sorted cells. TCRbeta CDR3 regions were sequenced using the immunoSEQ Assay. TCRdb took over this immuneACCESS table, retaining in-frame rearrangements with V and J assigned. Such tables are incomplete; in checked studies, under half of the missing clones stem from an unresolved V gene, and the remainder is unexplained. The sample profile shows approximately 45,000 clones; roughly 86% of them were found once. The ten largest make up less than 9.5% of the sample. These data originate in a study of OX40 agonist ivuxolimab in advanced cancers. In terms of the full investigation: Ivuxolimab was a fully human IgG2 agonistic monoclonal antibody targeting the costimulatory receptor OX40 (CD134). Intravenous ivuxolimab was administered to patients every 2 weeks at six dose levels: 0.01, 0.1, 0.3, 1.5, 3 and 10 mg/kg. Of the approximately 54 patients in dose escalation, 19 had hepatocellular carcinoma, approximately 15 had melanoma, 9 had renal cell carcinoma and 9 had head and neck cancer. The dose-escalation cohort was roughly 87% male with a mean age of approximately 60 years, ranging from roughly 20 to 80. Patients were allowed to have had prior anti-PD-1, anti-PD-L1 or anti-CTLA-4 therapy, and approximately 40% of the dose-escalation patients had been treated with checkpoint inhibitors. Partial responses occurred in three dose-escalation patients, of whom one had hepatocellular carcinoma and two had cutaneous melanoma. Peripheral TCRbeta sequencing was intended to test whether TCR sequence diversity was altered and clonal T-cell expansion was caused by ivuxolimab. The paper reports the monotherapy dose-escalation portion (N of about 54 patients) of the phase I ivuxolimab trial.

The trial excluded patients who had a history of autoimmune disease or were on systemic immunosuppression. In every dose cohort, peripheral blood was drawn for TCR sequencing at baseline, cycle 4 day 1, and cycle 7 day 1. Samples were obtained from an open-label, multicenter, first-in-human phase I dose-escalation trial of ivuxolimab. Adults with locally advanced or metastatic head and neck squamous cell, hepatocellular, melanoma or renal cell carcinoma were enrolled in the trial. CD4+ and CD8+ T cells were sorted separately from peripheral blood before TCR sequencing. Here is what the overall study found, with its caveats: Low levels of normalized T-cell clonal expansion were also shown by some nonresponding patients. In partial responders in the 0.1-3.0 mg/kg groups, normalized peripheral clonal expansion was found to be among the lowest, especially among CD8+ T cells. After ivuxolimab, more expanded clones were found on average in CD8+ T cells than in CD4+ T cells. At doses of 0.1 to 3.0 mg/kg, clonal expansion of both CD4+ and CD8+ blood T cells was observed from baseline to week 6. Which antigens the clonally expanded peripheral T cells were specific for was not determined.

V is cut by 1 base and J by 2 bases, and the space between the germline ends is 6 bases. Sequences SGHTA (CDR1) and FQGNSA (CDR2) are obtained from the germline V gene. The CDR3 has 14 amino acids, counting the end cysteine and phenylalanine. Only the CDR3 portion is preserved as DNA: 42 bases, with reading frame beginning at the first base. Here the chain combines TRBV7-2 and TRBJ1-5, with the D gene too uncertain to name. This receptor was obtained from an adult with an advanced solid tumor such as melanoma, head and neck, liver or kidney cancer. The sample in question was CD4+ or CD8+ T cells sorted from blood, obtained in a trial of the OX40 agonist ivuxolimab. The DNA sequence follows: TGTGCCAGCAGCTTAGAAGGGCGCAATCAGCCCCAGCATTTT. This gives the protein CASSLEGRNQPQHF.